The text below deals with one T cell receptor (beta chain). In the authors' methods: The authors estimated nucleated cell counts from reference gene primer amplification. Sequencing used immunoSEQ multiplex PCR; TCRdb keeps in-frame clones, though not all of them. V, J and clone size derive from that table, while D and trimming were established from the DNA sequence. This sample has roughly 240,000 clones, with roughly 82% found just once. The record originates from a study of blood T cell repertoires in COVID-19. Study summary: Spain, Italy and the United States supplied samples that represented acute and convalescent COVID-19. Sources were T cells, B-cell-depleted T cells, or PBMCs; the material itself was cDNA or gDNA.

Trimming removed 6 bases from V and 3 bases from J; junction bases left unmatched: 7. The CDR3 is 15 residues long. The germline gives CDR1 MNHEY, CDR2 SVGAGI. V gene TRBV6-5 combines with J gene TRBJ1-3, with 8 bases lining up with TRBD1. Sample: peripheral blood. This clonotype was obtained from a woman aged 65 to 85 with acute or convalescent COVID-19. DNA for the CDR3: TGTGCCAGCAGAGGGACAGGATGGATTGGAAACACCATATATTTT. The encoded protein is CASRGTGWIGNTIYF.